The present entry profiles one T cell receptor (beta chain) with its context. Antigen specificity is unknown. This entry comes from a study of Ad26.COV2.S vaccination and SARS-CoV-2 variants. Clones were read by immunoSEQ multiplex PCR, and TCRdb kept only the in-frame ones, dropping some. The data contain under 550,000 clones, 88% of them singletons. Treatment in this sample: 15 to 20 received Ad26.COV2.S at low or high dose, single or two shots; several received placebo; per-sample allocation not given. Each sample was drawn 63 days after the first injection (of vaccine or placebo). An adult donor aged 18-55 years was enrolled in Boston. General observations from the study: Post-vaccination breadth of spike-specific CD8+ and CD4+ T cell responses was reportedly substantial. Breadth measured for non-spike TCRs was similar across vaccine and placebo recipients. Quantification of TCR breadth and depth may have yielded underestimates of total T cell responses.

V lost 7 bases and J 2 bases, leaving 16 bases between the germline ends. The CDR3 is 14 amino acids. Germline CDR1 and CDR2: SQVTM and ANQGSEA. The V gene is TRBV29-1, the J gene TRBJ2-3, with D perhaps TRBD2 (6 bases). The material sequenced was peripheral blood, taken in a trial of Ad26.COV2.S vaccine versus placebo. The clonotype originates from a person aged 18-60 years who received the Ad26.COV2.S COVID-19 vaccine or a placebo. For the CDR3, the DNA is TGCAGCGGGAACCAGGGAGGTTCCACAGATACGCAGTATTTT. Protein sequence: CSGNQGGSTDTQYF.